The 15 T cell receptor beta chains below were found in one sample sequenced in a study of blood T cell repertoires in COVID-19. Method: immunoSEQ multiplex PCR; TCRdb's copy keeps in-frame clones and lacks some. The sample consists of about 430,000 clones, approximately 91% of them appearing once. The specimen sequenced was PBMCs or T cells enriched from blood (not recorded which). These receptors were taken from a woman between 18 and 29 years old who had been exposed to COVID-19.

The CDR3 spells CASSLVSATNEKLFF. Here the CDR3 DNA reads TGTGCCAGCAGCTTAGTGTCCGCAACTAATGAAAAACTGTTTTTT. The chain carries TRBV7-2 and TRBJ1-4; D not certain. The CDR3 is 15 residues long. V lost 1 base to trimming and J lost 0 bases, with 6 bases between them. CDR1 is SGHTA, CDR2 FQGNSA, per germline.

The chain couples TRBV7-2 to TRBJ1-5; D uncertain. CDR3 size: 15 residues. Germline CDR1 SGHTA, CDR2 FQGNSA. Trimming cost V 5 bases and J 7 bases, with 18 bases left between them. The CDR3 reads CASSPKSGGSQPQHF. CDR3 in DNA: TGTGCCAGCAGCCCTAAATCGGGAGGTTCGCAGCCCCAGCATTTT. The entire variable domain, with the rest obtained from reference TRBV7-2 and TRBJ1-5, is as follows: GAGVSQSPSNKVTEKGKDVELRCDPISGHTALYWYRQSLGQGLEFLIYFQGNSAPDKSGLPSDRFSAERTGGSVSTLTIQRTQQEDSAVYLCASSPKSGGSQPQHFGDGTRLSIL.

V is TRBV19 and J is TRBJ2-7, with D tentatively TRBD2 (5 bases). Trimming stripped 1 base from V and 5 bases from J, with 12 bases between. Germline V gene data show CDR1 as LNHDA and CDR2 as SQIVND (reference sequence). The CDR3 loop spans 14 amino acids. In nucleotides, the CDR3 is TGTGCCAGTAGTATAGTTCGGGGAAGCGACGAGCAGTACTTC. This translates into CASSIVRGSDEQYF.

This clone appeared once. No DNA is shown, since the ends of the CDR3 on it are uncertain; the CDR3 is the one TCRdb lists. The gene calls are TRBV21-1 and TRBJ1-1. TRBV21-1 is a pseudogene locus. The CDR3 contains 14 residues when both ends are counted. The CDR3 sequence: CASSSPYWCTEAFF.

This chain uses TRBV18 with TRBJ2-5; D remains ambiguous. The last part of the DNA fits TRBJ2-7 better; the J call may be wrong. The CDR3 loop spans 12 amino acids. Germline V CDR1 and CDR2: KGHSH, LQKENI. In nucleotides, the CDR3 is TGTGCCAGCCGCACCGAGAGCCACGAGCAGTACTTC. Its protein is CASRTESHEQYF.

This clone was seen once. The chain links TRBV30 to TRBJ2-1; 14 nucleotides line up with TRBD2. The CDR3 has 15 amino acids. The V and J ends lost 2 bases and 9 bases, in that order; junction bases with no gene match: 6. Germline assignment: CDR1 GTSNPN and CDR2 SVGIG (reference sequence). The CDR3 DNA sequence: TGTGCCTGGAGTCGACTAGCGGGGGGGCCGGTTGAGCAGTTCTTC. Protein: CAWSRLAGGPVEQFF.

The CDR3 nucleotides are TGTGCCAGCAGCGAAATCCCGGGACTAGCCAACAATGAGCAGTTCTTC. Translated: CASSEIPGLANNEQFF. The chain recombines TRBV6-4 with TRBJ2-1; the match to TRBD2 covers 9 bases. From germline, CDR1 is MRHNA and CDR2 SNTAGT. Trimming cost V 6 bases and J 5 bases; bases outside gene matches: 11. There are 16 residues in the CDR3.

The rearrangement joins TRBV7-3 to TRBJ2-5; D perhaps matches TRBD2 (5 bases). Germline lookup yields CDR1 SGHTA and CDR2 FQGTGA. Trimming left V 3 bases short and J 1 base short, with 12 bases between. This CDR3 region has 15 residues. The CDR3 bases are TGTGCCAGCAGCTTGGTTTCGACTACCCAAGAGACCCAGTACTTC. The encoded protein is CASSLVSTTQETQYF.

This clone was detected once. The chain joins TRBV28 to TRBJ2-7; no clear D. V dropped 6 bases and J dropped 2 bases, with 23 bases sitting between them. Germline V gene sequence: CDR1 MDHEN, CDR2 SYDVKM. This CDR3 has 17 residues. CDR3 bases: TGTGCCAGCAGGACCCACGGATTGGTCGGAGAAACCTACGAGCAGTACTTC. It encodes CASRTHGLVGETYEQYF.

This chain connects TRBV5-1 to TRBJ2-3, with D hard to call. The CDR3 runs to 12 residues. The germline gives CDR1 SGHRS, CDR2 YFSETQ. V was pared by 4 bases and J by 6 bases, with 9 bases between. The CDR3 loop reads CASSGSLDTQYF. CDR3 DNA: TGCGCCAGCAGCGGCTCCCTTGATACGCAGTATTTT.

This clone was recorded a few times. The chain carries TRBV24-1 and TRBJ1-5, with unresolved D. V dropped 4 bases and J dropped 11 bases, with 14 bases sitting between them. Germline V gives CDR1 KGHDR, CDR2 SFDVKD. The CDR3 extends over 13 amino acids. CDR3 in DNA: TGTGCCACCAGTGACCCAACATCGTTGGCCCAGCATTTT. This translates into CATSDPTSLAQHF.

The chain joins TRBV7-2 to TRBJ2-3, with 14 bases lining up with TRBD2. The trim removed 5 bases at V and 7 bases at J, leaving 8 bases unmatched. Looked up from germline, CDR1 is SGHTA and CDR2 is FQGNSA. This CDR3 has 16 amino acids. CDR3 region: CASSPQTSGGANTQYF. In nucleotides, the CDR3 is TGTGCCAGCAGCCCCCAGACTAGCGGGGGGGCAAATACGCAGTATTTT.

This clone was seen a few times. This chain connects TRBV4-1 to TRBJ1-1; D uncertain. CDR1 is MGHRA and CDR2 is YSYEKL in the germline V gene. The CDR3 totals 16 residues. Trimming took 1 base from V and 6 from J, leaving 18 bases between them. The CDR3 DNA follows: TGCGCCAGCAGCCAAGCCACGACTGTTTATGCGGCTGAAGCTTTCTTT. Translated: CASSQATTVYAAEAFF.

The J gene is TRBJ1-2, the V gene TRBV18, with D possibly TRBD1 on 6 matching bases. V was clipped by 3 bases and J by 7 bases, with 15 bases between them. CDR1 and CDR2 from the germline V gene are KGHSH and LQKENI. The CDR3 is made up of 14 amino acids. CDR3 in amino acids: CASSPGAVRSGYTF. CDR3 DNA sequence: TGTGCCAGCTCACCGGGGGCGGTGCGGAGTGGCTACACCTTC. The full variable domain, its missing parts supplied by reference TRBV18 and TRBJ1-2, is NAGVMQNPRHLVRRRGQEARLRCSPMKGHSHVYWYRQLPEEGLKFMVYLQKENIIDESGMPKERFSAEFPKEGPSILRIQQVVRGDSAAYFCASSPGAVRSGYTFGSGTRLTVV.

The chain couples TRBV20-1 to TRBJ1-2, with a possible D match to TRBD1 (5 bases). This CDR3 region has 15 residues. Trimming shortened V by 3 bases and J by 3 bases, and 17 bases separated the two germline ends. Germline V gene sequence: CDR1 DFQATT, CDR2 SNEGSKA (reference sequence). CDR3 sequence reads: CSASRRRSGDYGYTF. CDR3 DNA: TGCAGTGCTAGTCGACGACGCTCGGGGGACTATGGCTACACCTTC.